This TCR beta chain was recorded in a study of blood T cell repertoires in COVID-19. Study background: Donors in the United States, Italy and Spain gave samples during acute or convalescent COVID-19. T cells, B-cell-depleted T cells, or PBMCs supplied cDNA or gDNA.

Per the original methods: Scientists estimated how many nucleated cells there were by amplifying reference gene primers. Repertoires were generated with immunoSEQ multiplex PCR, while TCRdb's copy carries only in-frame clones and drops some. That table gives V, J and clone size, and the DNA gave D and trimming. The sample has a few hundred thousand clones, roughly 90% seen once. This clone was detected only once. The CDR3 covers 14 residues. Germline V gene lookup returns CDR1 SNHLY and CDR2 FYNNEI. Deletions cut 7 bases from V and 0 bases from J, with 9 bases between. Clinical histories supplied by participants themselves formed the basis of cohort assignment.

Sequencing was done on a sample of PBMCs or T cells enriched from blood (not recorded which). This rearrangement joins TRBV2 to TRBJ2-2, with a possible D match to TRBD1 (5 bases). The clonotype comes from a woman aged 50 to 60 who had been exposed to COVID-19. CDR3 in amino acids: CASMGRANTGELFF. CDR3 bases: TGTGCCAGCATGGGCAGGGCGAACACCGGGGAGCTGTTTTTT.